This is a list of T cell receptor beta chains from one sample in a study of cytomegalovirus exposure and HLA in healthy donors. Profiled with immunoSEQ multiplex PCR; TCRdb holds only in-frame clones, not every one. Here the sample table reports about 200,000 clones. The sequenced sample was PBMCs. The receptors were sampled from a man younger than 40 in good health and CMV-seronegative. CDR3s include the opening cysteine and the closing phenylalanine or tryptophan. The D gene is left open where the match is weak.

>NA|TRBJ2-7|TRBV5-8
CASSLMGQVGTNYEQYF
>NA|TRBJ1-1|TRBV11-3
CASSLDQIVITEAFF
>TRBD2|TRBJ2-7|TRBV5-6
CASSFLAGVPYEQYF
>NA|TRBJ1-2|TRBV4-3
CASSQGRGGRGYGYTF
>TRBD1|TRBJ2-7|TRBV6-6
CASSNSDRQFSYEQYF
>TRBD1|TRBJ1-2|TRBV5-6
CASSGNRQGELSWYGYTF
>TRBD1|TRBJ1-1|TRBV4-1
CASSHRQGAGTEAFF
>NA|TRBJ1-2|TRBV7-2
CASSLALRIYGYTF
>NA|TRBJ1-1|TRBV9
CASSPSGARAAFF
>NA|TRBJ2-5|TRBV18
CASSPRVARQETQYF
>NA|TRBJ1-4|TRBV5-1
CASSLVGRGATNEKLFF
>NA|TRBJ1-6|TRBV13
CASSLKDRPLSPLHF
>TRBD1|TRBJ1-4|TRBV10-3
CATGGQGSEKLFF
>NA|TRBJ2-7|TRBV7-8
CASSLRQGPSYEQYF
>TRBD2|TRBJ2-1|TRBV5-1
CASSFSLAGKNEQFF
>NA|TRBJ1-1|TRBV29-1
CSVNRAYDTEAFF
>NA|TRBJ1-5|TRBV27
CASSLGGIQPQHF
>NA|NA|TRBV19
CASSIREGSYEQYF
>NA|TRBJ1-4|TRBV10-1
CASSVERTNEKLFF
>NA|TRBJ1-4|TRBV29-1
CSVVGGDGGTNEKLFF
>TRBD1|NA|TRBV5-1
CASSFGTGLYEQYF
>NA|TRBJ1-5|TRBV7-8
CASSLGGQYNQPQHF
>NA|TRBJ2-7|TRBV11-3
CASSPGDREQYF
>NA|TRBJ1-4|TRBV5-1
CASSLGWSEKLFF
>TRBD1|TRBJ1-1|TRBV5-4
CASSDRGRKDTEAFF
>TRBD1|TRBJ2-5|TRBV28
CASSLGIDRAPRTQYF
>TRBD2|TRBJ2-1|TRBV9
CASSGSGRGSLDSYNEQFF
>NA|TRBJ2-3|TRBV19
CASSGRQTDTQYF
>NA|TRBJ1-4|TRBV10-2
CASSPQVNEKLFF
>TRBD1|TRBJ1-1|TRBV19
CASSVQGGYTEAFF
>TRBD2|TRBJ2-7|TRBV29-1
CSVDSGEYEQYF
>TRBD1|TRBJ1-5|TRBV7-6
CASSSFPGQGAEQPQHF